Shown below are 14 T cell receptor beta chains from a single sample sequenced in a study of blood T cell repertoires in COVID-19. The repertoire was sequenced with immunoSEQ multiplex PCR; TCRdb's copy has only in-frame clones and lacks some. The sample lists about 440,000 clones, roughly 91% occurring once. Source material: peripheral blood. The source of these receptors is a woman in her twenties or thirties with acute or convalescent COVID-19.

V gene TRBV24-1 combines with J gene TRBJ2-3; 7 bases map to TRBD2. The CDR3 consists of 15 residues. J was trimmed by 1 base and V by 4 bases; bases with no gene match: 4. CDR1 KGHDR and CDR2 SFDVKD come from the germline V gene. The CDR3 DNA follows: TGTGCCACCAGTGACCCGAGCGGGGGCACAGATACGCAGTATTTT. Protein sequence: CATSDPSGGTDTQYF.

The chain uses TRBV7-3 and TRBJ2-2, with 9 nucleotides matching TRBD1. This CDR3 spans 21 amino acids. The V gene end was trimmed by 2 bases and the J gene end by 5 bases; junction bases not matched to a gene: 21. CDR1 and CDR2 from the germline V gene are SGHTA and FQGTGA. The CDR3 here is CASSLLATGTGKLGVTGELFF. CDR3 DNA: TGTGCCAGCAGCTTACTCGCAACCGGGACAGGGAAGCTCGGGGTTACCGGGGAGCTGTTTTTT.

The rearrangement joins TRBV6-1 to TRBJ1-1; D is possibly TRBD1 (5 bases). Germline V gene data show CDR1 as MNHNS and CDR2 as SASEGT. The CDR3 consists of 16 residues. The V gene lost 1 base and the J gene lost 1 base, with 13 bases spanning the gap. CDR3 in DNA: TGTGCCAGCAGTGAAGATTCAAGGGGCTGGAACACTGAAGCTTTCTTT. Encoded protein: CASSEDSRGWNTEAFF.

The chain couples TRBV5-1 to TRBJ1-5; a weak D match, TRBD1 (5 bases). V lost 2 bases and J lost 5, with 11 bases in between. Per germline, CDR1 SGHRS and CDR2 YFSETQ. There are 14 residues in the CDR3. CDR3 loop: CASSFRAGDQPQHF. The CDR3 DNA sequence: TGCGCCAGCAGCTTCAGGGCAGGAGATCAGCCCCAGCATTTT.

The chain employs TRBV18 and TRBJ1-3; 7 nucleotides align to TRBD1. V lost 3 bases, J lost 0 bases, and 11 bases stayed unmatched. There are 18 residues in the CDR3. Germline V gene data show CDR1 as KGHSH and CDR2 as LQKENI. CDR3 residues: CASSPSQNRGDSGNTIYF. The CDR3 DNA follows: TGTGCCAGCTCACCCTCACAAAACAGGGGAGACTCTGGAAACACCATATATTTT. The full variable domain, rest sourced from reference TRBV18 and TRBJ1-3, is NAGVMQNPRHLVRRRGQEARLRCSPMKGHSHVYWYRQLPEEGLKFMVYLQKENIIDESGMPKERFSAEFPKEGPSILRIQQVVRGDSAAYFCASSPSQNRGDSGNTIYFGEGSWLTVV.

The chain has TRBV28 and TRBJ1-1; unclear D gene. The CDR3 runs to 11 residues. The germline gives CDR1 MDHEN, CDR2 SYDVKM. Deletions cut 5 bases from V and 4 bases from J, with 5 bases between. The CDR3: CASSRGTEAFF. The DNA of the CDR3 is TGTGCCAGCAGTCGGGGCACTGAAGCTTTCTTT.

The J gene is TRBJ2-1, the V gene TRBV6-5; D not certain. Trimming stripped 5 bases from V and 4 bases from J, with 9 bases between. The germline V gene encodes CDR1 MNHEY and CDR2 SVGAGI. This CDR3 comprises 13 residues. CDR3 sequence: CASSISWYNEQFF. In nucleotides, the CDR3 is TGTGCCAGCAGTATAAGCTGGTACAATGAGCAGTTCTTC.

The genes are TRBV11-2 and TRBJ2-1; 7 bases align to TRBD1. The CDR3 is 17 amino acids. Per the germline V gene, CDR1 is SGHAT and CDR2 is FQNNGV. V lost 5 bases to trimming and J lost 3 bases; unmatched junction nucleotides: 13. CDR3 in DNA: TGTGCCAGCAGCCACCGACAGGGTGAGCGAATCTACAATGAGCAGTTCTTC. Translated: CASSHRQGERIYNEQFF.

The chain links TRBV14 to TRBJ2-3, with 9 bases aligning to TRBD1. The CDR3 runs to 16 residues. Germline assignment: CDR1 SGHDN and CDR2 FVKESK. Trimming removed 4 bases from V and 0 bases from J; junction bases left unmatched: 5. CDR3 protein: CASSRRQGGSTDTQYF. The CDR3 region has the DNA TGTGCCAGCAGCCGACGACAGGGGGGGAGCACAGATACGCAGTATTTT.

The gene calls are TRBV12-3 or TRBV12-4 and TRBJ2-5; 8 nucleotides match TRBD1. The CDR3 is 13 residues long. The V and J ends lost 8 bases and 2 bases, in that order; junction bases with no gene match: 4. Here the CDR3 DNA reads TGTGCCAGCTCCAGGGGGCATCAAGAGACCCAGTACTTC. It is translated as CASSRGHQETQYF.

This chain uses TRBV10-3 with TRBJ1-6; D possibly corresponds to TRBD1 (6 bases). In germline, CDR1 is ENHRY, CDR2 SYGVKD. Between the trimmed V and J ends, which lost 2 bases and 9 bases, there was a span of 11 bases. The CDR3 consists of 14 residues. The chain's CDR3 is CAISERQESSPLHF. DNA for the CDR3: TGTGCCATCAGTGAGAGACAGGAGTCTTCACCCCTCCACTTT.

V is TRBV7-6 and J is TRBJ2-5; possibly TRBD1 for D (6 bases). This CDR3 is built from 15 residues. V dropped 5 bases and J dropped 0 bases, with 13 bases sitting between them. Germline CDR1 reads SGHVS; CDR2 reads FNYEAQ. The DNA for the CDR3 is TGTGCCAGCAGCCCTCCCACAGGGAACCAAGAGACCCAGTACTTC. It yields the protein CASSPPTGNQETQYF.

The chain uses TRBV19 and TRBJ2-1; D is uncertain. V lost 5 bases, J lost 10 bases, and 21 bases lay in between. The CDR3 contains 15 residues. Germline CDR1 and CDR2: LNHDA and SQIVND (reference sequence). In DNA form, the CDR3 reads TGTGCCAGTAGTGATGGCCTCCCACCGTCGTGGGAGCAGTTCTTC. It encodes CASSDGLPPSWEQFF.

This clone was observed a handful of times. This chain joins TRBV28 and TRBJ1-3; the D is unclear. The CDR3 runs to 15 residues. V lost 2 bases and J lost 0, with 8 bases in between. Germline assignment: CDR1 MDHEN and CDR2 SYDVKM. CDR3 nucleotide sequence: TGTGCCAGCAGTTTACTCGGAGCCTCTGGAAACACCATATATTTT. Its translation: CASSLLGASGNTIYF.